This T cell receptor beta chain was documented in a study of OX40 agonist ivuxolimab in advanced cancers. Study-level background: Patients receiving dose escalation had hepatocellular carcinoma, melanoma, renal cell or head and neck cancer.

Study observations and caveats: Also present in some nonresponders was a low level of normalized T-cell clonal expansion.

Here immunoSEQ multiplex PCR was the method, and the copy in TCRdb shows in-frame clones only, minus some. The sample has some 82,000 clones, over 75% seen once; the top ten hold roughly 2%. Germline lookup yields CDR1 SGDLS and CDR2 YYNGEE. This CDR3 has 15 residues. The junction had 5 bases not matched to a gene; V was cut back by 4 bases and J by 4 bases. On this clone: Its antigen is unidentified.

The genes are TRBV9 and TRBJ2-1, with 10 bases aligning to TRBD2. This sequence was found in an adult with an advanced solid tumor such as melanoma, head and neck, liver or kidney cancer. The sequencing here drew on CD4+ or CD8+ T cells sorted from blood, taken in a trial of the OX40 agonist ivuxolimab. For the CDR3, the DNA is TGTGCCAGCAGCTCCGGGACTAGCGCTTACAATGAGCAGTTCTTC. Amino acids: CASSSGTSAYNEQFF.